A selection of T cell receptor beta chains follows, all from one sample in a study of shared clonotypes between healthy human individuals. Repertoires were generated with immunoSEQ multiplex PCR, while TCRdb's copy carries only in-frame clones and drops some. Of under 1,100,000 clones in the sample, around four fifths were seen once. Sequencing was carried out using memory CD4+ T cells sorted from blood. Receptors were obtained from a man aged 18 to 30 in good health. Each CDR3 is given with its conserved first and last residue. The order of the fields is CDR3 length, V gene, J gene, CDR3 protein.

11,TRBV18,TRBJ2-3,CASLGTDTQYF
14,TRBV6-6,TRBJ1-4,CASRKGQRNEKLFF
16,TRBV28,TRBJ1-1,CASRFGGRAPNTEAFF
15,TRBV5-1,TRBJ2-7,CASSSGSSISYEQYF
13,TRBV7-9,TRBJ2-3,CASSQRRLDTQYF
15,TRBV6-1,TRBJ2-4,CASTLAGGAKNIQYF
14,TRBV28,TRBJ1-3,CASSRTALGNTIYF
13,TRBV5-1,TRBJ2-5,CASSLGLAATQYF
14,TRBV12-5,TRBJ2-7,CASGLRTGYDEQYF
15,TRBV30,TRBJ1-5,CAWSAGQAGYQPQHF
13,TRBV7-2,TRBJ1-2,CASSATGSGGYTF
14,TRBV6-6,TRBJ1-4,CASLTGRGNEKLFF
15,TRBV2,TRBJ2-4,CASSQSGGGKNIQYF
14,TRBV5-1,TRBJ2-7,CASSPGTGESKQYF
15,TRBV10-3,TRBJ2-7,CAISGGLVSSYEQYF
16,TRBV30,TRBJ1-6,CAWKGSGSSYNSPLHF
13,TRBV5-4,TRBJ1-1,CASSLERNTEAFF
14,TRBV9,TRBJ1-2,CASSGTGANYGYTF
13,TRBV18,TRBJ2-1,CASSLGAYNEQFF
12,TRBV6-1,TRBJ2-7,CASRGWGYEQYF
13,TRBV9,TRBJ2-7,CASNNGGVSEQYF
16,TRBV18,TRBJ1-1,CASSPPAAGPNTEAFF
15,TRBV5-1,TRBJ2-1,CASSSGLAGFNEQFF
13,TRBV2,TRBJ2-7,CASSLRTSYEQYF
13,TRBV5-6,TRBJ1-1,CATSRQGNTEAFF
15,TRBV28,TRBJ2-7,CASRARDRSSYEQYF
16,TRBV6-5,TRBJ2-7,CASSYSKGTSSYEQYF
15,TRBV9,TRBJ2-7,CASSVGGDSVYEQYF
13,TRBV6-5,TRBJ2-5,CASSVGGRETQYF
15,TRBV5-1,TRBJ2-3,CASSLDGVGADTQYF
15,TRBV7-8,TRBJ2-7,CASSRKWGEPYEQYF
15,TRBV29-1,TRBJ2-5,CSVGTQRGPQETQYF
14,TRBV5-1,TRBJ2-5,CASSLGTVQETQYF
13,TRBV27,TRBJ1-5,CASSHDLYQPQHF
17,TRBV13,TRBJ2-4,CASSLGGLTLAKNIQYF
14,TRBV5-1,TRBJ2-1,CASSLLQGGDEQFF
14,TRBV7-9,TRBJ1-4,CASSLLGSGEKLFF
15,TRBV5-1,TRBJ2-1,CASSSGTSFLDEQFF
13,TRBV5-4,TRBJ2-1,CASSGPEPGEQFF
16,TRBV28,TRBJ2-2,CASSNVVRPGTGELFF
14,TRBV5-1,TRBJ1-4,CASNEGQVGEKLFF
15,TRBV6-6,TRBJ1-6,CASSYQGANNSPLHF
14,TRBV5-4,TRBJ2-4,CASSLVDAKNIQYF
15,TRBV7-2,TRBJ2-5,CASSLAAGPRETQYF
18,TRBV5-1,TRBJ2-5,CASSSGLARGVTGETQYF
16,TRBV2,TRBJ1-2,CASSMRIYRWTYGYTF
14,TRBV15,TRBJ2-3,CATGLAGATDTQYF
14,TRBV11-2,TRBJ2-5,CASSLRGGDETQYF
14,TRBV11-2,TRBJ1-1,CASSVDRLNTEAFF
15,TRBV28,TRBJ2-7,CASSPGTPSSYEQYF
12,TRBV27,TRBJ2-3,CASSISTDTQYF
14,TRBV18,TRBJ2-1,CASSPSSSYNEQFF
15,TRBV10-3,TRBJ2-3,CAISADSLRTDTQYF
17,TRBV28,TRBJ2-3,CASSGSGLAGTTDTQYF
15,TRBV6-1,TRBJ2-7,CASGGLAGDSYEQYF